This TCR beta chain was sequenced for a study of shared clonotypes between healthy human individuals. Across the whole study: Used for every donor were three CD4 naive, three CD4 memory, two CD8 naive and one CD8 memory plate.

This CDR3 has 16 amino acids. Germline CDR1 reads GTSNPN; CDR2 reads SVGIG (reference sequence). The V segment lost 7 bases and the J segment 1 base; nucleotides outside the gene matches: 9. Each subset's genomic DNA was shared equally among a number of immunoSEQ plates. Only in-frame clones appear in the TCRdb table, and some are missing; sequencing was by immunoSEQ multiplex PCR. In the table there are 2 million to 2.5 million clones, approximately 95% of which are singletons. What was sequenced was naive CD4+ T cells sorted from blood. The subset was: CD45RA+ positively selected. The chain has TRBV30 and TRBJ2-3; 12 positions match TRBD2. The clonotype was recovered from a man aged 18 to 29 in good health. The CDR3 spells CALGLAGGPGTDTQYF. CDR3 sequence (DNA): TGTGCCTTGGGGCTAGCGGGAGGGCCGGGCACAGATACGCAGTATTTT.